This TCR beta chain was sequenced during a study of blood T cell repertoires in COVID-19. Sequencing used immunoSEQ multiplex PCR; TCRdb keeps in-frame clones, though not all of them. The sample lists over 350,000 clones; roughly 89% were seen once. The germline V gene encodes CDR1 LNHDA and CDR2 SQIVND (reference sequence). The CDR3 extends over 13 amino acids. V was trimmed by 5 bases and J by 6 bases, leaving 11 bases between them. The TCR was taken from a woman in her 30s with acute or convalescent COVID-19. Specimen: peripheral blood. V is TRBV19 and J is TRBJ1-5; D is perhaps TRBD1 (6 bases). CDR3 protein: CASSGQGTQPQHF. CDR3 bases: TGTGCCAGTAGTGGTCAGGGGACTCAGCCCCAGCATTTT.